The 8 T cell receptor beta chains presented below share a single source sample, sequenced in a study of graft-versus-host responses after intestinal transplantation. The antigens of these receptors remain unknown. The repertoire was sequenced with immunoSEQ multiplex PCR; TCRdb's copy has only in-frame clones and lacks some. The sample has roughly 120,000 clones, about 95% seen once. The material was unstimulated CD8+ T cells sorted from spleen or lymph node cells, obtained before intestinal transplant. The receptors originated from a human donor who received an intestinal transplant.

This chain connects TRBV28 to TRBJ1-4, with 8 bases fitting TRBD1. In germline, CDR1 is MDHEN, CDR2 SYDVKM. V gave up 4 bases and J gave up 5 bases; unmatched junction bases: 12. The CDR3 loop spans 17 amino acids. CDR3 DNA: TGTGCCAGCAGTTCTACCCTCGACAGGGGTTTCAATGAAAAACTGTTTTTT. Translated, it gives CASSSTLDRGFNEKLFF.

The V call is TRBV28, the J call TRBJ1-1; 8 bases agree with TRBD1. Trimming took 3 bases from V and 8 from J; bases not matched to a gene: 8. The CDR3 has 14 amino acids. Looked up from germline, CDR1 is MDHEN and CDR2 is SYDVKM. CDR3 coding DNA: TGTGCCAGCAGTTTCCCAGACAGGGGAGGCGAAGCTTTCTTT. This encodes CASSFPDRGGEAFF.

This clone appeared once. The CDR3: CAIRSTGADQPQHF. The CDR3 DNA sequence: TGTGCCATCAGGTCGACAGGGGCAGATCAGCCCCAGCATTTT. This chain links TRBV10-3 with TRBJ1-5; 8 nucleotides match TRBD1. The CDR3 loop spans 14 amino acids. V shed 6 bases, J shed 5 bases, and the junction held 6 bases outside the gene matches. The germline V gene encodes CDR1 ENHRY and CDR2 SYGVKD.

This sequence joins TRBV15 and TRBJ2-7, with TRBD2 as a possible D gene (7 bases). The V end was cut by 0 bases, the J end by 2 bases, with 11 bases between. The CDR3 has 15 amino acids. Germline CDR1 is LNHNV and CDR2 is YYDKDF (reference sequence). The CDR3 sequence: CATSRDREGAYEQYF. In nucleotides, the CDR3 is TGTGCCACCAGCAGAGATAGGGAGGGGGCCTACGAGCAGTACTTC.

The V and J genes are TRBV14 and TRBJ2-3; 8 bases are shared with TRBD1. CDR1 and CDR2 (germline): SGHDN, FVKESK. This CDR3 is built from 16 residues. After removal of 2 bases from V and 1 base from J, the junction contained 5 bases not matched to a gene. CDR3 residues: CASSQPGGAGTDTQYF. Here the CDR3 DNA reads TGTGCCAGCAGCCAACCAGGGGGCGCCGGCACAGATACGCAGTATTTT.

As to this clone: The same CDR3 is also encoded by other DNA sequences in this sample. This chain connects TRBV28 to TRBJ1-3, with D possibly TRBD1 on 5 matching bases. Between the trimmed V and J ends, which lost 1 base and 1 base, there was a span of 5 bases. This CDR3 comprises 14 residues. The germline V gene encodes CDR1 MDHEN and CDR2 SYDVKM. The CDR3 sequence is CASSLSGSGNTIYF. In DNA, the CDR3 is TGTGCCAGCAGTTTATCAGGGTCTGGAAACACCATATATTTT.

This rearrangement joins TRBV28 to TRBJ2-7; tentative D call: TRBD2 (6 bases). Germline V gene lookup returns CDR1 MDHEN and CDR2 SYDVKM. Trimming pared 2 bases from V and 3 bases from J, leaving 11 bases between. The CDR3 is 14 residues long. The CDR3 DNA follows: TGTGCCAGCAGTTTAGGACTAAGACTCTACGAGCAGTACTTC. Protein sequence: CASSLGLRLYEQYF.

V and J are TRBV7-9 and TRBJ1-1; D is undetermined. Trimming pared 3 bases from V and 5 bases from J, leaving 22 bases between. CDR3 length: 17 residues. Germline-derived CDR1 and CDR2 are SEHNR and FQNEAQ (reference sequence). CDR3 DNA: TGTGCCAGCAGCTTCTATCCGACCCACAGATACTCTACTGAAGCTTTCTTT. Amino acid sequence: CASSFYPTHRYSTEAFF. The whole variable domain, remainder taken from reference TRBV7-9 and TRBJ1-1, is DTGVSQNPRHKITKRGQNVTFRCDPISEHNRLYWYRQTLGQGPEFLTYFQNEAQLEKSRLLSDRFSAERPKGSFSTLEIQRTEQGDSAMYLCASSFYPTHRYSTEAFFGQGTRLTVV.